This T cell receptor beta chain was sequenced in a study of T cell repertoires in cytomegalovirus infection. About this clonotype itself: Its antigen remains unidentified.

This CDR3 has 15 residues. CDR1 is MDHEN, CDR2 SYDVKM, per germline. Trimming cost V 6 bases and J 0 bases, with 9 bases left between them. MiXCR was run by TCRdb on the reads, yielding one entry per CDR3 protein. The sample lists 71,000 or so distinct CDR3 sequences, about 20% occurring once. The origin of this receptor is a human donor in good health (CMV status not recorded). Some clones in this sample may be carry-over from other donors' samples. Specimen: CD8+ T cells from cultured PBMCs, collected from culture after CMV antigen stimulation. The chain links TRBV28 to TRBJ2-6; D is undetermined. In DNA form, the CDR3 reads TGTGCCAGCAGGGAACGGTACTCTGGGGCCAACGTCCTGACTTTC. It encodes CASRERYSGANVLTF.